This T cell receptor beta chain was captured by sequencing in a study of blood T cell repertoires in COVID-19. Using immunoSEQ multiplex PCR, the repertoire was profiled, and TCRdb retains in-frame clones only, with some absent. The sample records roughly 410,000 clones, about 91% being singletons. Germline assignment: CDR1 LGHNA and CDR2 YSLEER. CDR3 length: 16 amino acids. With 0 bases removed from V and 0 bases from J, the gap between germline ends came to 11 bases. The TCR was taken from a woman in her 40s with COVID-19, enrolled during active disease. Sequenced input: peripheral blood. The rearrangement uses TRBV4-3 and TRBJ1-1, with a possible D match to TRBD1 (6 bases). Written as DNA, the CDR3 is TGCGCCAGCAGCCAAGAGGAGGCAGGGGTGAACACTGAAGCTTTCTTT. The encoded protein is CASSQEEAGVNTEAFF.